The 27 T cell receptor beta chains reported below all come from one sample, sequenced in a study of technical replicates of blood from a handful of donors. Sequenced by immunoSEQ multiplex PCR; TCRdb stores in-frame clones only, minus some. The sample includes some 80,000 clones, nearly 97% of them seen just once. Sequences were obtained from T cells isolated from PBMCs. The receptors were gathered from a human donor in good health.

CDR3 sequence reads: CASSLGLGSEAFF. The CDR3 DNA is TGTGCCAGCAGCTTAGGCCTAGGTTCTGAAGCTTTCTTT. V is TRBV13 and J is TRBJ1-1; D is unresolved. Germline CDR1 PRHDT, CDR2 FYEKMQ (reference sequence). The V end was cut by 0 bases, the J end by 6 bases, with 8 bases between. The CDR3 has 13 amino acids.

The chain joins TRBV7-2 to TRBJ1-3; D may be TRBD1 (5 bases). The CDR3 consists of 15 residues. Trimming removed 1 base from V and 0 bases from J, with 7 bases in between. Germline V gene data show CDR1 as SGHTA and CDR2 as FQGNSA. In nucleotides, the CDR3 is TGTGCCAGCAGCTTAGAGGGGCTCTCTGGAAACACCATATATTTT. Its translation is CASSLEGLSGNTIYF.

This sequence joins TRBV9 and TRBJ2-2; TRBD2 agrees at 11 bases. Germline V gene data show CDR1 as SGDLS and CDR2 as YYNGEE. The CDR3 is 16 residues long. J lost 4 bases, V lost 0 bases, and 2 bases had no gene match. The CDR3 DNA reads as TGTGCCAGCAGCGTAGCCACTAGCGGGGGCACCGGGGAGCTGTTTTTT. This translates into CASSVATSGGTGELFF.

The rearrangement links TRBV10-3 to TRBJ1-1; the D is unclear. Germline CDR1 ENHRY, CDR2 SYGVKD. V lost 0 bases and J lost 4, with 12 bases in between. The CDR3 runs 15 residues. As DNA, the CDR3 is TGTGCCATCAGTGAGTCGCTTCTGCGAACCACTGAAGCTTTCTTT. This translates into CAISESLLRTTEAFF.

The V and J genes are TRBV27 and TRBJ1-1; D not certain. Germline CDR1 is MNHEY and CDR2 is SMNVEV (reference sequence). This CDR3 comprises 13 residues. The germline V and J ends were trimmed by 6 bases and 1 base, with 9 bases remaining between them. The CDR3 bases are TGTGCCAGCAGCTTACATTCGAACACTGAAGCTTTCTTT. It specifies CASSLHSNTEAFF.

The gene calls are TRBV7-9 and TRBJ2-3; maybe TRBD1 (6 bases). Looked up from germline, CDR1 is SEHNR and CDR2 is FQNEAQ (reference sequence). CDR3 length equals 14 residues. Trimming stripped 7 bases from V and 5 bases from J, with 16 bases between. The chain's CDR3 is CASKIAAGEDTQYF. CDR3 DNA sequence: TGTGCCAGCAAAATAGCTGCAGGGGAAGATACGCAGTATTTT.

The rearrangement uses TRBV27 and TRBJ1-5; D uncertain. Trimming removed 6 bases at V and 4 bases at J, with 7 bases between. Germline V gene lookup returns CDR1 MNHEY and CDR2 SMNVEV (reference sequence). The CDR3 runs to 12 residues. The CDR3 DNA sequence: TGTGCCAGCAGGGAGGGAAATCAGCCCCAGCATTTT. Amino acids: CASREGNQPQHF.

The chain has TRBV7-2 and TRBJ2-7; TRBD2 agrees at 7 bases. Germline CDR1 reads SGHTA; CDR2 reads FQGNSA. The length of the CDR3 is 14 residues. After removal of 1 base from V and 7 bases from J, the junction contained 7 bases not matched to a gene. CDR3 nucleotides: TGTGCCAGCAGCTTAGTTTTCGGGGGGAGGGAGCAGTACTTC. Its protein product is CASSLVFGGREQYF.

This chain joins TRBV10-2 and TRBJ2-1; D remains unclear. Trimming cost V 9 bases and J 2 bases, with 11 bases left between them. Germline values: CDR1 WSHSY, CDR2 SAAADI. The CDR3 covers 13 residues. As DNA, the CDR3 is TGCGCCAGTTTTAGTGATACCTACAATGAGCAGTTCTTC. Protein sequence: CASFSDTYNEQFF.

For this clone: This sample includes further DNA sequences coding for the same CDR3. The chain couples TRBV7-9 to TRBJ1-1, with D hard to call. V gave up 5 bases and J gave up 2 bases, with 6 bases separating them. The CDR3 length is 12 residues. Germline assignment: CDR1 SEHNR and CDR2 FQNEAQ (reference sequence). CDR3 sequence (DNA): TGTGCCAGCAGCCTACTTAACACTGAAGCTTTCTTT. Protein sequence: CASSLLNTEAFF.

The V call is TRBV4-2, the J call TRBJ1-5; D unresolved. V was cut by 0 bases and J by 0 bases, with 15 bases left in between. The V gene's germline CDR1 is LGHNA and CDR2 YNFKEQ. CDR3 length: 18 amino acids. CDR3 sequence (DNA): TGTGCCAGCAGCCAAGAATTTCTCGGGTCGGATAGCAATCAGCCCCAGCATTTT. Encoded protein: CASSQEFLGSDSNQPQHF.

The V call is TRBV6-6, the J call TRBJ1-5, with 8 positions matching TRBD1. With 3 bases clipped from V and 9 bases from J, the junction kept 13 bases outside the gene matches. This CDR3 has 16 amino acids. Germline V CDR1 and CDR2: MNHNY, SVGAGI (reference sequence). CDR3 in DNA: TGTGCCAGCAGTTATAGGCAGGGGGCCGCTGGTGGGCCCCAGCATTTT. Translating it yields CASSYRQGAAGGPQHF.

The rearrangement links TRBV4-2 to TRBJ2-2, with a weak D call TRBD2 (5 bases). The V end was cut by 2 bases, the J end by 3 bases, with 22 bases between. Per germline, CDR1 LGHNA and CDR2 YNFKEQ. This CDR3 has 19 residues. CDR3 amino acids: CASSQNRLLTDGDTGELFF. In nucleotides, the CDR3 is TGTGCCAGCAGCCAAAACCGACTCCTCACCGACGGGGACACCGGGGAGCTGTTTTTT.

The rearrangement uses TRBV13 and TRBJ1-2; a possible D gene is TRBD1 (6 bases). Looked up from germline, CDR1 is PRHDT and CDR2 is FYEKMQ (reference sequence). The CDR3 loop spans 14 amino acids. V was trimmed by 4 bases and J by 0 bases, leaving 9 bases between them. Written as DNA, the CDR3 is TGTGCCAGCAGCTCAGGGGCTTCTAACTATGGCTACACCTTC. It is translated as CASSSGASNYGYTF.

This chain links TRBV6-5 with TRBJ2-1; TRBD1 agrees at 8 bases. Germline V gives CDR1 MNHEY, CDR2 SVGAGI. The length of the CDR3 is 16 residues. V shed 3 bases and J 8 bases; nucleotides not matched to a gene: 12. The CDR3 DNA follows: TGTGCCAGCAGTTATTCCGGGACAGGAATTATCGATGAGCAGTTCTTC. Its translation: CASSYSGTGIIDEQFF.

The chain joins TRBV11-3 to TRBJ2-1; D unresolved. With 0 bases removed from V and 1 base from J, the gap between germline ends came to 10 bases. CDR1 and CDR2 from the germline V gene are SGHNT and YENEEA. CDR3 size: 16 residues. Here the CDR3 DNA reads TGTGCCAGCAGCTTAGATGCAGGATTGTCCTACAATGAGCAGTTCTTC. This gives the protein CASSLDAGLSYNEQFF.

This chain connects TRBV27 to TRBJ2-7; no reliable D call. The CDR3 spans 13 residues. V lost 6 bases and J 7 bases, leaving 16 bases between the germline ends. Germline CDR1 reads MNHEY; CDR2 reads SMNVEV (reference sequence). CDR3 nucleotides: TGTGCCAGCAGCCTGTCACCGCTTCGGGAGCAGTACTTC. Its protein is CASSLSPLREQYF.

V is TRBV28 and J is TRBJ2-7, with a possible D match to TRBD2 (5 bases). CDR1 and CDR2 (germline): MDHEN, SYDVKM. V lost 2 bases and J 7 bases, leaving 12 bases between the germline ends. CDR3 length equals 13 residues. CDR3 protein: CASSLGQRREQYF. The CDR3 DNA follows: TGTGCCAGCAGTTTAGGGCAAAGGAGGGAGCAGTACTTC.

This chain joins TRBV27 and TRBJ1-2; 10 nucleotides match TRBD1. Germline trimming cut 5 bases from V and 8 bases from J; bases unmatched to any gene: 8. Per germline, CDR1 MNHEY and CDR2 SMNVEV (reference sequence). The CDR3 is 14 amino acids. CDR3 region: CASSLPGTGEGYTF. For the CDR3, the DNA is TGTGCCAGCAGTCTTCCCGGGACAGGGGAGGGCTACACCTTC.

The chain combines TRBV27 with TRBJ2-7; the D gene is possibly TRBD1 (5 bases). This CDR3 comprises 15 residues. The germline V gene has CDR1 MNHEY and CDR2 SMNVEV (reference sequence). The V and J ends lost 6 bases and 3 bases respectively, with 18 bases between them. CDR3 DNA sequence: TGTGCCAGCAGAAGATCAGGGCTCGGGTTCTACGAGCAGTACTTC. It specifies CASRRSGLGFYEQYF.

CDR3 in amino acids: CASSSRTRGSTDTQYF. The CDR3 nucleotides are TGTGCCAGCAGCTCCCGGACTAGGGGGAGCACAGATACGCAGTATTTT. The chain is built from TRBV11-3 and TRBJ2-3; D is possibly TRBD2 (7 bases). The CDR3 extends over 16 amino acids. With 4 bases removed from V and 0 bases from J, the gap between germline ends came to 14 bases. Looked up from germline, CDR1 is SGHNT and CDR2 is YENEEA. The full variable domain, completed using reference TRBV11-3 and TRBJ2-3, is EAGVVQSPRYKIIEKKQPVAFWCNPISGHNTLYWYLQNLGQGPELLIRYENEEAVDDSQLPKDRFSAERLKGVDSTLKIQPAELGDSAVYLCASSSRTRGSTDTQYFGPGTRLTVL.

This rearrangement joins TRBV6-1 to TRBJ2-3, with 12 positions matching TRBD2. The CDR3 is 15 amino acids. Trimming cost V 7 bases and J 4 bases; bases outside gene matches: 6. Germline values: CDR1 MNHNS, CDR2 SASEGT. CDR3 sequence reads: CASTPLAGGADTQYF. The CDR3 bases are TGTGCCAGCACCCCTCTAGCGGGAGGGGCAGATACGCAGTATTTT.

This chain links TRBV27 with TRBJ2-7; 9 nucleotides agree with TRBD1. This CDR3 is 13 amino acids long. Germline CDR1 MNHEY, CDR2 SMNVEV (reference sequence). The trim removed 4 bases at V and 6 bases at J, leaving 4 bases unmatched. The CDR3 nucleotides read TGTGCCAGCAGTTGGACAGGGGTAGGCGAGCAGTACTTC. This gives the protein CASSWTGVGEQYF.

V is TRBV11-2 and J is TRBJ2-7; 12 nucleotides match TRBD2. Unmatched junction bases numbered 12, after V lost 5 bases and J lost 4 bases. Germline CDR1 reads SGHAT; CDR2 reads FQNNGV. This CDR3 has 17 amino acids. The chain's CDR3 is CASSLLRLAGVSYEQYF. CDR3 bases: TGTGCCAGCAGCCTCCTCCGACTAGCGGGGGTTTCTTACGAGCAGTACTTC.

J is TRBJ2-7 and V is TRBV7-9; 10 positions agree with TRBD2. The CDR3 spans 16 residues. The junction had 11 bases not matched to a gene; V was cut back by 4 bases and J by 5 bases. Germline V gene sequence: CDR1 SEHNR, CDR2 FQNEAQ (reference sequence). The CDR3 DNA reads as TGTGCCAGCAGCTCCCCAGAGGGACTAGCGATCCACGAGCAGTACTTC. Translating it yields CASSSPEGLAIHEQYF.

This sequence joins TRBV27 and TRBJ2-7; 9 bases are a match to TRBD1. Per the germline V gene, CDR1 is MNHEY and CDR2 is SMNVEV (reference sequence). After removal of 3 bases from V and 4 bases from J, the junction contained 13 bases not matched to a gene. There are 17 residues in the CDR3. CDR3 residues: CASSFLARNRGPYEQYF. In DNA, the CDR3 is TGTGCCAGCAGTTTTTTAGCTCGGAACAGGGGGCCATACGAGCAGTACTTC.

V is TRBV2 and J is TRBJ1-4; 7 bases align to TRBD1. Germline V CDR1 and CDR2: SNHLY, FYNNEI. There are 16 residues in the CDR3. V shed 2 bases and J 3 bases; nucleotides not matched to a gene: 6. As DNA, the CDR3 is TGTGCCAGCAGTGAAAGGGCCGGGACAGCTAATGAAAAACTGTTTTTT. Translation gives CASSERAGTANEKLFF.